This T cell receptor beta chain derives from a study of T cell responses to AZD1222 COVID-19 vaccine. Sequenced by immunoSEQ multiplex PCR; TCRdb stores in-frame clones only, minus some. The table records around 99,000 clones, 80% to 90% of them present only once. The CDR3 runs 13 residues. Germline-derived CDR1 and CDR2 are SGHTA and FQGTGA. The V end was cut by 5 bases, the J end by 5 bases, with 10 bases between. The clonotype originates from an adult in good health. The sequenced sample was peripheral blood, obtained on day 0 of AZD1222 vaccination. V gene TRBV7-3 combines with J gene TRBJ2-1; D might be TRBD2 (5 bases). CDR3 residues: CASSPDGDNEQFF. CDR3 coding DNA: TGTGCCAGCAGCCCAGACGGGGACAATGAGCAGTTCTTC.